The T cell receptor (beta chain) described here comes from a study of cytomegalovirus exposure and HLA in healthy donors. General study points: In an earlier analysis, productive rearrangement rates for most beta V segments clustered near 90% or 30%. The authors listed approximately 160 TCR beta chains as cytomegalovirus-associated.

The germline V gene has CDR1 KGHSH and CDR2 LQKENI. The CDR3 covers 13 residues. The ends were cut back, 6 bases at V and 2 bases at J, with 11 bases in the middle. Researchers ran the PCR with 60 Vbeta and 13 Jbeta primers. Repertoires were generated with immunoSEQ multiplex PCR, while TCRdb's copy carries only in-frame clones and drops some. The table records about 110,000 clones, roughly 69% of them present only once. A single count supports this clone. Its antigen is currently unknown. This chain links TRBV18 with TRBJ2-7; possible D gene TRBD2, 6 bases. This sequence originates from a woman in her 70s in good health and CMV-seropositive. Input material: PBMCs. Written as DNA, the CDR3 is TGTGCCAGCTCCCGGGGAGGACCCTACGAGCAGTACTTC. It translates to CASSRGGPYEQYF.